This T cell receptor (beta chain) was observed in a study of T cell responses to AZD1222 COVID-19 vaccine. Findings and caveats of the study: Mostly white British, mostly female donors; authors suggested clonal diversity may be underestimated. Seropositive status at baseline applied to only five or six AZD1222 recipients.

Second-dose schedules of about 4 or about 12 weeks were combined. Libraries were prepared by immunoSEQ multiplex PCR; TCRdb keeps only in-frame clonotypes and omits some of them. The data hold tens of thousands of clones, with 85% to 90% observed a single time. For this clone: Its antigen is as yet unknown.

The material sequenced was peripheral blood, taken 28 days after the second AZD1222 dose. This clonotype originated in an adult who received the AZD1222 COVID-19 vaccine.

The CDR3 region has the DNA TGTGCCAGCAGTTTCGTGACAAACTATGGCTACACCTTC. It is translated as CASSFVTNYGYTF. V and J are TRBV12-3 or TRBV12-4 and TRBJ1-2; D is undetermined. The V and J ends lost 3 bases and 2 bases respectively, with 7 bases between them. This CDR3 has 13 residues.